The rows below give T cell receptor beta chains drawn from one sample of a study of blood T cell repertoires in COVID-19. This table comes from immunoSEQ multiplex PCR, and its TCRdb copy is limited to in-frame clones, with some not included. The sample lists approximately 160,000 clones, 65% to 85% occurring once. The sequenced sample was peripheral blood. The receptors stem from an older woman with acute or convalescent COVID-19. The CDR3 runs from the conserved cysteine through the conserved F or W. D genes are given only for firm matches. Expanded clones are given a class, and other clones once, few, many or no size at all.

clone_size: NA; v_call: TRBV12-3/TRBV12-4; d_call: TRBD1; j_call: TRBJ1-1; cdr3_nt: TGTGCCAGCAGTCCGGGGTACAGGGGCAAAGCTTTCTTT; cdr3_aa: CASSPGYRGKAFF
clone_size: NA; v_call: TRBV4-1; d_call: TRBD1; j_call: TRBJ2-6; cdr3_nt: TGCGCCAGCAGCCCGATCGGAAGACAGGGGGCTGGGGCCAACGTCCTGACTTTC; cdr3_aa: CASSPIGRQGAGANVLTF
clone_size: NA; v_call: TRBV3-1/TRBV3-2; d_call: NA; j_call: TRBJ1-2; cdr3_nt: TGTGCCAGCAGCCAAGAGGGCACGAACCGCTATGGCTACACCTTC; cdr3_aa: CASSQEGTNRYGYTF
clone_size: few; v_call: TRBV11-2; d_call: NA; j_call: TRBJ1-3; cdr3_nt: TGTGCCAGCAGCTCGGTCGTCTCTGGAAACACCATATATTTT; cdr3_aa: CASSSVVSGNTIYF
clone_size: few; v_call: TRBV10-1; d_call: TRBD1; j_call: TRBJ1-3; cdr3_nt: TGCGCCAGCGGTAGTATAACAGGGGGATCTGGAAACACCATATATTTT; cdr3_aa: CASGSITGGSGNTIYF
clone_size: once; v_call: TRBV5-1; d_call: TRBD2; j_call: TRBJ2-5; cdr3_nt: TGCGCCAGCAGCTTGGCGGGGGGGCCGTATGAGACCCAGTACTTC; cdr3_aa: CASSLAGGPYETQYF
clone_size: NA; v_call: TRBV28; d_call: NA; j_call: TRBJ1-1; cdr3_nt: TGTGCCAGCAGTTTGCTGCGGGCAGGGAACACTGAAGCTTTCTTT; cdr3_aa: CASSLLRAGNTEAFF
clone_size: NA; v_call: TRBV20-1; d_call: NA; j_call: TRBJ1-1; cdr3_nt: TGCAGTGCTAGTAGGGGTCTTGAAGCTTTCTTT; cdr3_aa: CSASRGLEAFF
clone_size: NA; v_call: TRBV4-3; d_call: TRBD1; j_call: TRBJ2-7; cdr3_nt: TGCGCCAGCAGCCAAGAAGGGGGAGAAGGGACAGGATCTCTTCGACGGTACTTC; cdr3_aa: CASSQEGGEGTGSLRRYF
clone_size: NA; v_call: TRBV5-1; d_call: NA; j_call: TRBJ1-3; cdr3_nt: TGCGCCAGCAGCTCCAGGGAGGAGGGAAACACCATATATTTT; cdr3_aa: CASSSREEGNTIYF
clone_size: NA; v_call: TRBV2; d_call: NA; j_call: TRBJ1-1; cdr3_nt: TGTGCCAGCACCGGGGGGGAGAACACTGAAGCTTTCTTT; cdr3_aa: CASTGGENTEAFF
clone_size: NA; v_call: TRBV10-3; d_call: NA; j_call: TRBJ1-4; cdr3_nt: TGTGCCATCAGTGACCCCCCCAGAGGTGCAACTAATGAAAAACTGTTTTTT; cdr3_aa: CAISDPPRGATNEKLFF
clone_size: NA; v_call: TRBV3-1/TRBV3-2; d_call: NA; j_call: TRBJ1-2; cdr3_nt: TGTGCCAGCAGCCAAGATGAGGAGGCAAGTACCTTC; cdr3_aa: CASSQDEEASTF
clone_size: NA; v_call: TRBV29-1; d_call: NA; j_call: TRBJ1-1; cdr3_nt: TGCAGCGCCGGCGGGGCCTACACTGAAGCTTTCTTT; cdr3_aa: CSAGGAYTEAFF
clone_size: NA; v_call: TRBV3-1/TRBV3-2; d_call: TRBD2; j_call: TRBJ2-5; cdr3_nt: TGTGCCAGCAGCCTTAGAGCGGGAGGAGAGACCCAGTACTTC; cdr3_aa: CASSLRAGGETQYF
clone_size: NA; v_call: TRBV5-1; d_call: TRBD1; j_call: TRBJ2-7; cdr3_nt: TGCGCCAGCAGCGGAATGGGACAGGCGAGCGAGCAGTACTTC; cdr3_aa: CASSGMGQASEQYF
clone_size: NA; v_call: TRBV7-2; d_call: NA; j_call: TRBJ1-6; cdr3_nt: TGTGCCAGCAGCGCCTCCGGGGGAATGGGTAATTCACCCCTCCACTTT; cdr3_aa: CASSASGGMGNSPLHF
clone_size: NA; v_call: TRBV12-5; d_call: TRBD1; j_call: TRBJ2-7; cdr3_nt: TGTGCTAGTGGCCCATGGGGGACAGGGAGGTACGAGCAGTACTTC; cdr3_aa: CASGPWGTGRYEQYF
clone_size: NA; v_call: TRBV19; d_call: TRBD1; j_call: TRBJ1-1; cdr3_nt: TGTGCCAGTAGTACCAGGGGGCGGCGGACTGAAGCTTTCTTT; cdr3_aa: CASSTRGRRTEAFF
clone_size: NA; v_call: TRBV4-1; d_call: TRBD1; j_call: TRBJ2-5; cdr3_nt: TGCGCCAGCAGCGTAACAGGGGCTCCAGGGGAGACCCAGTACTTC; cdr3_aa: CASSVTGAPGETQYF
clone_size: few; v_call: TRBV10-2; d_call: TRBD2; j_call: TRBJ2-3; cdr3_nt: TGCGCCAGCCGTAGCGGGGGTCAAACAGATACGCAGTATTTT; cdr3_aa: CASRSGGQTDTQYF
clone_size: few; v_call: TRBV7-2; d_call: TRBD2; j_call: TRBJ2-1; cdr3_nt: TGTGCCAGCAGCTTAGCTAGCGGGGGGGCGGGTGAGCAGTTCTTC; cdr3_aa: CASSLASGGAGEQFF
clone_size: few; v_call: TRBV9; d_call: TRBD1; j_call: TRBJ1-5; cdr3_nt: TGTGCCAGCAGCGCCGGGACAGGTAATCAGCCCCAGCATTTT; cdr3_aa: CASSAGTGNQPQHF
clone_size: NA; v_call: TRBV5-5; d_call: NA; j_call: TRBJ2-5; cdr3_nt: TGTGCCAGCAGCTTGGGGTCGGGGGGCCCAGAGACCCAGTACTTC; cdr3_aa: CASSLGSGGPETQYF
clone_size: NA; v_call: TRBV29-1; d_call: NA; j_call: TRBJ1-1; cdr3_nt: TGCACGTCGGGAACTGAAGCTTTCTTT; cdr3_aa: CTSGTEAFF
clone_size: NA; v_call: TRBV2; d_call: TRBD2; j_call: TRBJ2-7; cdr3_nt: TGTGCCAGCGGAAGAGCGGGAGGGAACTACGAGCAGTACTTC; cdr3_aa: CASGRAGGNYEQYF
clone_size: once; v_call: TRBV9; d_call: NA; j_call: TRBJ1-2; cdr3_nt: TGTGCCAGCAGCGTAGGTGGAGGGCCACGGGGTAACTATGGCTACACCTTC; cdr3_aa: CASSVGGGPRGNYGYTF
clone_size: NA; v_call: TRBV12-3/TRBV12-4; d_call: TRBD1; j_call: TRBJ1-2; cdr3_nt: TGTGCCAGCAGATACACGGACAGGATATGCACCTTC; cdr3_aa: CASRYTDRICTF
clone_size: NA; v_call: TRBV7-2; d_call: NA; j_call: TRBJ1-6; cdr3_nt: TGTGCCAGCAGCGCGGGCCTGATTAATTCACCCCTCCACTTT; cdr3_aa: CASSAGLINSPLHF
clone_size: NA; v_call: TRBV9; d_call: TRBD1; j_call: TRBJ1-2; cdr3_nt: TGTGCCAGCAGCACCCTCCGGACAGGGGGCTACACCTTC; cdr3_aa: CASSTLRTGGYTF
clone_size: NA; v_call: TRBV5-5; d_call: NA; j_call: TRBJ2-7; cdr3_nt: TGTGCCAGCAGCTTGACTAGGGGGATTGCCTACGAGCAGTACTTC; cdr3_aa: CASSLTRGIAYEQYF
clone_size: NA; v_call: TRBV9; d_call: TRBD1; j_call: TRBJ1-2; cdr3_nt: TGTGCCAGCAGCGCCCCCCGGGACAGGGGAGAGATATACTATGGCTACACCTTC; cdr3_aa: CASSAPRDRGEIYYGYTF
clone_size: once; v_call: TRBV4-2; d_call: NA; j_call: TRBJ1-1; cdr3_nt: TGTGCCAGCAGCCCTGGCGCGGCTCGCCCTGAAGCTTTCTTT; cdr3_aa: CASSPGAARPEAFF
clone_size: NA; v_call: TRBV5-6; d_call: NA; j_call: TRBJ1-2; cdr3_nt: TGTGCCAGCAGCTTTCGAGGAGTCAGCCCTAACTATGGCTACACCTTC; cdr3_aa: CASSFRGVSPNYGYTF
clone_size: NA; v_call: TRBV7-9; d_call: TRBD2; j_call: TRBJ2-1; cdr3_nt: TGTGCCACCCAAAAGGGCGGGGGGTCGTACAATGAGCAGTTCTTC; cdr3_aa: CATQKGGGSYNEQFF
clone_size: NA; v_call: TRBV30; d_call: NA; j_call: TRBJ2-7; cdr3_nt: TGTGCCTGGAGTGTCGGGGTGGGAAAATACTTC; cdr3_aa: CAWSVGVGKYF
clone_size: NA; v_call: TRBV6-2/TRBV6-3; d_call: TRBD1; j_call: TRBJ1-3; cdr3_nt: TGTGCCAGCAGCGGACAGGGCGCTGGAAACACCATATATTTT; cdr3_aa: CASSGQGAGNTIYF
clone_size: many; v_call: TRBV6-2/TRBV6-3; d_call: NA; j_call: TRBJ1-5; cdr3_nt: TGTGCCAGCAGTTACTCTGCTATTCGTAGCAATCAGCCCCAGCATTTT; cdr3_aa: CASSYSAIRSNQPQHF
clone_size: once; v_call: TRBV7-9; d_call: NA; j_call: TRBJ1-2; cdr3_nt: TGTGCCAGCAGCTTAACAGGGCAACGGGCTAACTATGGCTACACCTTC; cdr3_aa: CASSLTGQRANYGYTF
clone_size: NA; v_call: TRBV10-3; d_call: NA; j_call: TRBJ2-5; cdr3_nt: TGTGCCATCAGTGGCCCCCCAGGCAGTCTCCAAGAGACCCAGTACTTC; cdr3_aa: CAISGPPGSLQETQYF
clone_size: NA; v_call: TRBV18; d_call: TRBD1; j_call: TRBJ1-6; cdr3_nt: TGTGCCAGCTCACCAGAGACAGGGGCTTCACCCCTCCACTTT; cdr3_aa: CASSPETGASPLHF
clone_size: NA; v_call: TRBV6-2/TRBV6-3; d_call: TRBD1; j_call: TRBJ1-1; cdr3_nt: TGTGCCAGCAGTTACTCCCCGACAGGGTGGAACACTGAAGCTTTCTTT; cdr3_aa: CASSYSPTGWNTEAFF
clone_size: NA; v_call: TRBV5-1; d_call: NA; j_call: TRBJ2-1; cdr3_nt: TGCGCCAGCAGCTTGGAAGGGGTGGTCAGCAATGAGCAGTTCTTC; cdr3_aa: CASSLEGVVSNEQFF
clone_size: once; v_call: TRBV3-1/TRBV3-2; d_call: TRBD2; j_call: TRBJ2-3; cdr3_nt: TGTGCCAGCAGCCAGCGGGGCGGGACTAGCGGCCGCACAGATACGCAGTATTTT; cdr3_aa: CASSQRGGTSGRTDTQYF
clone_size: NA; v_call: TRBV4-1; d_call: TRBD2; j_call: TRBJ2-1; cdr3_nt: TGCGCCAGCAGCCCCGATGGGGGCGGGGGGAGTGTGGGTAATGAGCAGTTCTTC; cdr3_aa: CASSPDGGGGSVGNEQFF
clone_size: NA; v_call: TRBV3-1/TRBV3-2; d_call: NA; j_call: TRBJ2-7; cdr3_nt: TGTGCCAGCAGCCGAGGCGGGGCCCGGGACGAGCAGTACTTC; cdr3_aa: CASSRGGARDEQYF
clone_size: NA; v_call: TRBV11-2; d_call: NA; j_call: TRBJ2-5; cdr3_nt: TGTGCCAGCAGCTTGTCTCTAAAGACCCAGTACTTC; cdr3_aa: CASSLSLKTQYF
clone_size: NA; v_call: TRBV7-3; d_call: NA; j_call: TRBJ2-5; cdr3_nt: TGTGCCAGCAGCTTACAGGCCCTGGAGACCCAGTACTTC; cdr3_aa: CASSLQALETQYF
clone_size: few; v_call: TRBV15; d_call: NA; j_call: TRBJ1-5; cdr3_nt: TGTGCCACCAGCAGAGGGTTAGGGGATCAGCCCCAGCATTTT; cdr3_aa: CATSRGLGDQPQHF
clone_size: NA; v_call: TRBV5-8; d_call: TRBD2; j_call: TRBJ2-1; cdr3_nt: TGTGCCAGCAGTCACACCCGACTAGCGGGGGGGAATGAGCAGTTCTTC; cdr3_aa: CASSHTRLAGGNEQFF
clone_size: NA; v_call: TRBV18; d_call: TRBD1; j_call: TRBJ1-5; cdr3_nt: TGTGCCAGCTCACCAGCGGGACAGGGTTATAATCAGCCCCAGCATTTT; cdr3_aa: CASSPAGQGYNQPQHF
clone_size: NA; v_call: TRBV5-1; d_call: TRBD2; j_call: TRBJ2-6; cdr3_nt: TGCGCCAGCAGCTCGTTACTAGCGGGGGTCTCTGGGGCCAACGTCCTGACTTTC; cdr3_aa: CASSSLLAGVSGANVLTF
clone_size: NA; v_call: TRBV14; d_call: NA; j_call: TRBJ1-2; cdr3_nt: TGTGCCAGCAGCCAAAACCCGGGAGTCTATGGCTACACCTTC; cdr3_aa: CASSQNPGVYGYTF
clone_size: NA; v_call: TRBV7-2; d_call: NA; j_call: TRBJ2-3; cdr3_nt: TGTGCCAGCAGCCCAGGAGGCGAAGATACGCAGTATTTT; cdr3_aa: CASSPGGEDTQYF